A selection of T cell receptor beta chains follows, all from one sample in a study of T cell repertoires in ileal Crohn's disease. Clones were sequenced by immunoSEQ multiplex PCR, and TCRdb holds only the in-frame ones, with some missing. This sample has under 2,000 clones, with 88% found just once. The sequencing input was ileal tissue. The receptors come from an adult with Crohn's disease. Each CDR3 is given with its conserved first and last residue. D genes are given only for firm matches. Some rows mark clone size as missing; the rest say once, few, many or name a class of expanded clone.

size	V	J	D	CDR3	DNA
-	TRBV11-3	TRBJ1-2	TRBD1	CASSPGQGNGYTF	TGTGCCAGCAGCCCGGGACAGGGGAATGGCTACACCTTC
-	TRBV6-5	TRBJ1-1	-	CASISARNTEAFF	TGTGCCAGCATTTCGGCCCGAAACACTGAAGCTTTCTTT
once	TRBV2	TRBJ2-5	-	CASVAGQYQETQYF	TGTGCCAGCGTTGCGGGACAGTACCAAGAGACCCAGTACTTC
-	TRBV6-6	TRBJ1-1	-	CASSYPGAREGEAFF	TGTGCCAGCAGTTACCCGGGGGCAAGAGAGGGTGAAGCTTTCTTT
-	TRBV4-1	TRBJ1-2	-	CASSPGTPIYGYTF	TGCGCCAGCAGCCCCGGGACACCCATCTATGGCTACACCTTC
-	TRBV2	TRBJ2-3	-	CASSQDGDTQYF	TGTGCCAGCAGTCAGGATGGAGATACGCAGTATTTT
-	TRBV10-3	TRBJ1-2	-	CAIGRDYGYTF	TGTGCCATCGGGCGGGACTATGGCTACACCTTC
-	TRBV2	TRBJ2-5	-	CASSRMGETQYF	TGTGCCAGCAGTAGGATGGGGGAGACCCAGTACTTC
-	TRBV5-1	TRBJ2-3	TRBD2	CASSLGSGGNTDTQYF	TGCGCCAGCAGCTTGGGTAGCGGGGGGAACACAGATACGCAGTATTTT
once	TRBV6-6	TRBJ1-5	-	CASSPNSNQPQHF	TGTGCCAGCAGCCCCAATAGCAATCAGCCCCAGCATTTT
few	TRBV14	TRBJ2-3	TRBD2	CASSSLAGGPSTDTQYF	TGTGCCAGCAGCTCACTAGCGGGAGGGCCTTCCACAGATACGCAGTATTTT
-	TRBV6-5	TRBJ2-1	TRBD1	CASSRGQGGNNEQFF	TGTGCCAGCAGTCGAGGACAGGGTGGAAACAATGAGCAGTTCTTC
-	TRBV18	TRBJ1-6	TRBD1	CASSSGTGHSPLHF	TGTGCCAGCTCGTCCGGGACAGGGCATTCACCCCTCCACTTT
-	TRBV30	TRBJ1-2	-	CAWSAGSGYTF	TGTGCCTGGAGTGCGGGGTCTGGCTACACCTTC
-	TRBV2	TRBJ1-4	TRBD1	CASSARGGTGGEKLFF	TGTGCCAGCAGTGCCCGGGGAGGGACAGGTGGTGAAAAACTGTTTTTT
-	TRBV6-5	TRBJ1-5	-	CASSGRQGNQPQHF	TGTGCCAGCAGTGGACGCCAGGGTAATCAGCCCCAGCATTTT
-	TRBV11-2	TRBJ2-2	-	CASSIDRTGELFF	TGTGCCAGCAGCATCGACAGGACCGGGGAGCTGTTTTTT
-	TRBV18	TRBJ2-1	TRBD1	CASSPLRTGGYNEQFF	TGTGCCAGCTCACCACTACGGACAGGGGGATACAATGAGCAGTTCTTC
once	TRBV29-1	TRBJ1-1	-	CSVRDSTEAFF	TGCAGCGTTAGGGATTCCACTGAAGCTTTCTTT
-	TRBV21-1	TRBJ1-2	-	CASSIGWGYGYTF	TGTGCCAGCAGCATAGGATGGGGGTATGGCTACACCTTC
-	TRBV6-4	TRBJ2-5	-	CASTSGTQYF	TGTGCCAGCACCTCTGGGACCCAGTACTTC
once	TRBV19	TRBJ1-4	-	CASSLVTVEEKLFF	TGTGCCAGTAGTCTTGTGACAGTAGAGGAAAAACTGTTTTTT
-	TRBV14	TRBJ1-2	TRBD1	CASSPGTGEIYWGYTF	TGTGCCAGCAGCCCCGGGACAGGGGAAATTTATTGGGGCTACACCTTC
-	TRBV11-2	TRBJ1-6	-	CASSLDRAGHSPLHF	TGTGCCAGCAGCTTAGACAGGGCGGGTCATTCACCCCTCCACTTT
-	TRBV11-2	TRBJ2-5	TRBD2	CATQAGVRETQYF	TGTGCCACCCAAGCGGGGGTAAGAGAGACCCAGTACTTC
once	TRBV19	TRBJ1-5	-	CASSLRNNQPQHF	TGTGCCAGTAGTCTAAGGAACAATCAGCCCCAGCATTTT